This T cell receptor beta chain comes out of a study of T cell repertoires in ileal Crohn's disease. TCRdb's copy holds only in-frame clones and misses some; the assay was immunoSEQ multiplex PCR. The sample has about 9,400 clones, roughly 75% seen once. V shed 6 bases and J shed 9 bases, with 18 bases lying between them. The CDR3 runs to 14 residues. The germline V gene encodes CDR1 MNHEY and CDR2 SMNVEV (reference sequence). Documented time point: neoterminal ileum biopsy at postoperative endoscopy, about 6 months after surgery. This clone occurred once. Input material: ileal tissue. The rearrangement links TRBV27 to TRBJ1-5, with a possible D match to TRBD1 (6 bases). The TCR comes from an adult with Crohn's disease. In nucleotides, the CDR3 is TGTGCCAGCAGGCAAGACAGGTCGCGAGGGCCCCAGCATTTT. This codes for CASRQDRSRGPQHF.